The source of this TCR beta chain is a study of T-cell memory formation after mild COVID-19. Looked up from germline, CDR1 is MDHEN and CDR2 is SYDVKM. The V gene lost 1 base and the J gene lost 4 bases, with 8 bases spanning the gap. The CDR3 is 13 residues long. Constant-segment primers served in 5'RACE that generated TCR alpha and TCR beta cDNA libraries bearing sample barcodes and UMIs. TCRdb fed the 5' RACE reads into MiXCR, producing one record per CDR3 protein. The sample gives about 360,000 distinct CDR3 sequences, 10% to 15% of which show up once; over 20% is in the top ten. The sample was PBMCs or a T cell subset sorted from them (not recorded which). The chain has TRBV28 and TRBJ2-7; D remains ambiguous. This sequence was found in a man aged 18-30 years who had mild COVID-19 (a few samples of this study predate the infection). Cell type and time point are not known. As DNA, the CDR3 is TGTGCCAGCAGTTTATCCCCGGCGTACGAGCAGTACTTC. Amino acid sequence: CASSLSPAYEQYF.